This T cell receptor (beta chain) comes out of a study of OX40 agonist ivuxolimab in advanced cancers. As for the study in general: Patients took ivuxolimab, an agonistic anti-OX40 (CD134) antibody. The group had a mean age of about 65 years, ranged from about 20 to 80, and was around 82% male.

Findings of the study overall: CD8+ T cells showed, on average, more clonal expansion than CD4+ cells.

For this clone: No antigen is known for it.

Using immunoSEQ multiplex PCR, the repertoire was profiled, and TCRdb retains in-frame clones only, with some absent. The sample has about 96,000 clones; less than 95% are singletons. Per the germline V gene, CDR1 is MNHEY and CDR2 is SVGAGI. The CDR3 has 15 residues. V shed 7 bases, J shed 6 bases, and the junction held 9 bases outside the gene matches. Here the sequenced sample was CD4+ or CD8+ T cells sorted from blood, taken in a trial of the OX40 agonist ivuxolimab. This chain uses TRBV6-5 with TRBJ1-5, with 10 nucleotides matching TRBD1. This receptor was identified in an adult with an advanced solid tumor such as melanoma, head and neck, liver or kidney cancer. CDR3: CASTGAGTGVQPQHF. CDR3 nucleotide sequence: TGTGCCAGCACCGGGGCGGGGACAGGGGTTCAGCCCCAGCATTTT.